The entry below gives a single T cell receptor beta chain sequence along with its context. The antigen remains undetermined. The CDR3 is 15 residues long. Trimming cost V 3 bases and J 2 bases; bases outside gene matches: 7. Germline assignment: CDR1 SGHTA and CDR2 FQGTGA. This specimen comes from a study of CD8+CD57+ T cells in acquired aplastic anemia. Study as a whole: There were some 9.8 million reads, on average, for CD4+ cells from healthy donors. General observations from the study: Around 27 sequences, all CD8+ CDR3, were shared between patients and controls.

According to the study, genomic DNA was the template for TCR beta VDJ and CDR3 profiling. TCRdb passed the reads through MiXCR, listing each CDR3 protein once. In the table there are around 180,000 distinct CDR3 sequences, about three fifths of which are singletons. This receptor was taken from a human donor in good health. Sequenced input: sorted CD4+, CD8+, or CD8+CD57+ T cells (not recorded which) from PBMCs. The chain combines TRBV7-3 with TRBJ2-7, with 7 bases fitting TRBD2. CDR3 loop: CASSFPGGGAYEQYF. CDR3 DNA: TGTGCCAGCAGCTTCCCTGGCGGGGGAGCCTACGAGCAGTACTTC.